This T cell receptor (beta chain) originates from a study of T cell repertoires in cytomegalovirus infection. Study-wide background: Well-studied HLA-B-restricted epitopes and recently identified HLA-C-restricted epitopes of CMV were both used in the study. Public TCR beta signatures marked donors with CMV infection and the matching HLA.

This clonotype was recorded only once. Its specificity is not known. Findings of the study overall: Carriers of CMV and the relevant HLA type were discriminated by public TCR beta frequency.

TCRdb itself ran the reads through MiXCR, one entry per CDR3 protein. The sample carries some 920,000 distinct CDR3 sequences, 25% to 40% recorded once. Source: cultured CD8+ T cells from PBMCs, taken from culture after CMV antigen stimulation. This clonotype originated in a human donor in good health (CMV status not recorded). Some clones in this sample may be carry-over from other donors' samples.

CDR3 sequence reads: CATSRMNTEAFF. For the CDR3, the DNA is TGTGCCACCAGCCGTATGAACACTGAAGCTTTCTTT. The chain links TRBV15 to TRBJ1-1; D not resolved. CDR1 LNHNV and CDR2 YYDKDF come from the germline V gene (reference sequence). The CDR3 is 12 residues long. Trimming stripped 5 bases from V and 0 bases from J, with 4 bases between. Filled out from reference TRBV15 and TRBJ1-1, the complete variable domain reads DAMVIQNPRYQVTQFGKPVTLSCSQTLNHNVMYWYQQKSSQAPKLLFHYYDKDFNNEADTPDNFQSRRPNTSFCFLDIRSPGLGDTAMYLCATSRMNTEAFFGQGTRLTVV.